The present T cell receptor (beta chain) was sequenced within a study of shared clonotypes between healthy human individuals. Germline V lookup: CDR1 WNHNN, CDR2 SYGVQD (reference sequence). Trimming cost V 2 bases and J 6 bases, with 8 bases left between them. This CDR3 contains 13 residues. Concerning this clone: Its antigen is undetermined.

The study, taken as a whole, reports: Sequencing depth was expected to influence donor clonotype sharing.

The authors split each subset's genomic DNA evenly across several immunoSEQ plates. Repertoires were generated with immunoSEQ multiplex PCR, while TCRdb's copy carries only in-frame clones and drops some. Of about 470,000 clones in the sample, around 79% are singletons; the top ten hold approximately 13%. Adult Caucasians living in Nashville, Tennessee made up all of the donors. The study used approximately 90 million PBMCs per unsorted sample for genomic DNA. The sample consisted of PBMCs. The V gene is TRBV10-1, the J gene TRBJ2-1; D uncertain. The TCR originated in a woman between 40 and 55 years old in good health. Some clones in this sample may be carry-over from other donors' samples. This CDR3 is CASSENPLNEQFF. The DNA for the CDR3 is TGCGCCAGCAGTGAGAACCCCCTCAATGAGCAGTTCTTC.